Listed below are T cell receptor beta chains from one sample, sequenced in a study of response to subunit inactivated influenza vaccine. Using its own MiXCR run on the RT-PCR reads, TCRdb lists one record per CDR3 protein. The sample consists of 500,000 to 550,000 distinct CDR3 sequences, approximately 7.3% of them appearing once. Specimen: PBMCs from blood, collected around 25 months after vaccination. The receptor set was obtained from a man aged 50 to 75 who received an inactivated influenza vaccine. Each CDR3 is given with its conserved first and last residue. Fields, in order: CDR3 protein, CDR3 DNA, D gene, clone size, J gene, V gene. A D gene is named only where the DNA matches it firmly. Size is stated for part of the rows, as once, few or many counts, or as a class when the clone is expanded.

CDR3: CSARGGAFSRTDTQYF; DNA: TGCAGTGCTAGAGGGGGGGCGTTTTCGCGCACAGATACGCAGTATTTT; D: .; size: .; J: TRBJ2-3; V: TRBV20-1
CDR3: CASSLGWGSQETQYF; DNA: TGCGCCAGCAGCTTGGGATGGGGCTCCCAAGAGACCCAGTACTTC; D: .; size: .; J: TRBJ2-5; V: TRBV5-1
CDR3: CASSLIAGSADTQYF; DNA: TGCGCCAGCAGCTTAATAGCGGGGAGCGCAGATACGCAGTATTTT; D: TRBD2; size: few; J: TRBJ2-3; V: TRBV5-1
CDR3: CASSLPGTGWSSPLHF; DNA: TGTGCCAGCAGTCTTCCTGGGACAGGGTGGAGTTCACCCCTCCACTTT; D: TRBD1; size: .; J: TRBJ1-6; V: TRBV12-3/TRBV12-4
CDR3: CASSRGQTYNEQFF; DNA: TGTGCCAGCAGCCGGGGACAAACCTACAATGAGCAGTTCTTC; D: .; size: .; J: TRBJ2-1; V: TRBV5-6
CDR3: CASSFGAGGVYGYTF; DNA: TGTGCCAGCAGCTTCGGGGCAGGGGGCGTCTATGGCTACACCTTC; D: TRBD1; size: many; J: TRBJ1-2; V: TRBV12-3/TRBV12-4
CDR3: CASSIMAYNEQFF; DNA: TGTGCCAGTAGTATAATGGCGTACAATGAGCAGTTCTTC; D: .; size: .; J: TRBJ2-1; V: TRBV19
CDR3: CASSSSAGREQYF; DNA: TGTGCCAGCAGCTCATCCGCAGGGCGCGAGCAGTACTTC; D: .; size: few; J: TRBJ2-7; V: TRBV7-3
CDR3: CASSGYRVRELFF; DNA: TGTGCCAGCAGCGGATACCGGGTCAGGGAGCTGTTTTTT; D: .; size: .; J: TRBJ2-2; V: TRBV7-6
CDR3: CATSETGTLQETQYF; DNA: TGTGCCACCAGTGAGACCGGGACACTACAAGAGACCCAGTACTTC; D: .; size: .; J: TRBJ2-5; V: TRBV24-1
CDR3: CSVCRGPGETQYF; DNA: TGCAGCGTTTGTCGGGGGCCCGGAGAGACCCAGTACTTC; D: .; size: few; J: TRBJ2-5; V: TRBV29-1
CDR3: CASSGWTTGFSNEQFF; DNA: TGCGCCAGCAGTGGGTGGACCACAGGGTTTAGTAATGAGCAGTTCTTC; D: .; size: many; J: TRBJ2-1; V: TRBV10-1
CDR3: CASSLEAGRTQYF; DNA: TGCGCCAGCAGCTTGGAGGCAGGGAGGACCCAGTACTTC; D: .; size: many; J: TRBJ2-5; V: TRBV5-1
CDR3: CAISESTEGYEQYF; DNA: TGTGCCATCAGTGAGTCAACAGAGGGATACGAGCAGTACTTC; D: .; size: many; J: TRBJ2-7; V: TRBV10-3
CDR3: CASSLAAPGSPLHF; DNA: TGTGCCAGTAGTTTGGCGGCTCCAGGTTCACCCCTCCACTTT; D: .; size: many; J: TRBJ1-6; V: TRBV19
CDR3: CASSLHREETQYF; DNA: TGTGCCAGCTCACTACACAGGGAAGAGACCCAGTACTTC; D: .; size: few; J: TRBJ2-5; V: TRBV18
CDR3: CSARDRTSGSWSTDTQYF; DNA: TGCAGTGCTAGGGACCGGACTAGCGGGAGCTGGAGCACAGATACGCAGTATTTT; D: TRBD2; size: .; J: TRBJ2-3; V: TRBV20-1
CDR3: CAISESMTNEKLFF; DNA: TGTGCCATCAGTGAGTCTATGACTAATGAAAAACTGTTTTTT; D: .; size: .; J: TRBJ1-4; V: TRBV10-3
CDR3: CASSPLLDSSGTEAFF; DNA: TGCGCCAGCAGCCCACTCTTGGACTCTAGCGGCACTGAAGCTTTCTTT; D: .; size: many; J: TRBJ1-1; V: TRBV4-1
CDR3: CATSSFRGQDDTGELFF; DNA: TGTGCCACCAGTAGTTTTCGAGGACAGGATGACACCGGGGAGCTGTTTTTT; D: TRBD1; size: .; J: TRBJ2-2; V: TRBV24-1
CDR3: CASSSQTGRGEAFF; DNA: TGTGCCAGCAGTTCACAGACAGGTCGCGGTGAAGCTTTCTTT; D: .; size: .; J: TRBJ1-1; V: TRBV12-3/TRBV12-4
CDR3: CASRASLTARDTQYF; DNA: TGTGCCAGCAGAGCTAGTTTGACCGCCAGGGATACGCAGTATTTT; D: .; size: .; J: TRBJ2-3; V: TRBV7-2
CDR3: CASSSFTTNEKLFF; DNA: TGCGCCAGCAGCTCTTTCACAACTAATGAAAAACTGTTTTTT; D: .; size: .; J: TRBJ1-4; V: TRBV5-1
CDR3: CASSFFTGELFF; DNA: TGTGCCAGCAGTTTTTTCACCGGGGAGCTGTTTTTT; D: .; size: few; J: TRBJ2-2; V: TRBV28
CDR3: CSVRGKRASAYEQYF; DNA: TGCAGCGTGAGGGGCAAGCGGGCTTCCGCCTACGAGCAGTACTTC; D: .; size: .; J: TRBJ2-7; V: TRBV29-1
CDR3: CASKTDSYEQYF; DNA: TGTGCCAGTAAGACAGATTCCTACGAGCAGTACTTC; D: .; size: .; J: TRBJ2-7; V: TRBV6-2/TRBV6-3
CDR3: CASRNRAPDTEAFF; DNA: TGTGCCAGCAGGAACAGGGCCCCGGACACTGAAGCTTTCTTT; D: .; size: .; J: TRBJ1-1; V: TRBV28
CDR3: CASRPGTGWRDTQYF; DNA: TGTGCCAGCAGGCCAGGGACAGGGTGGAGAGATACGCAGTATTTT; D: TRBD1; size: many; J: TRBJ2-3; V: TRBV6-2/TRBV6-3
CDR3: CASSLAQIGNNEQFF; DNA: TGTGCCAGCAGTTTAGCCCAGATAGGCAACAATGAGCAGTTCTTC; D: .; size: many; J: TRBJ2-1; V: TRBV12-3/TRBV12-4
CDR3: CASSDWTSIYGYTF; DNA: TGTGCCAGCAGCGATTGGACGTCTATTTATGGCTACACCTTC; D: .; size: few; J: TRBJ1-2; V: TRBV7-2
CDR3: CASSLATTAGELFF; DNA: TGCGCCAGCAGCTTGGCTACCACCGCCGGGGAGCTGTTTTTT; D: .; size: few; J: TRBJ2-2; V: TRBV5-1
CDR3: CASSLGRLSGEVFF; DNA: TGTGCCAGCAGCTTAGGGAGACTATCCGGGGAGGTGTTTTTT; D: .; size: .; J: TRBJ2-2; V: TRBV7-7
CDR3: CASSLGGWSGRGEQYF; DNA: TGTGCCAGCAGTTTAGGGGGATGGAGCGGGCGGGGCGAGCAGTACTTC; D: .; size: few; J: TRBJ2-7; V: TRBV28
CDR3: CASSPPDRPNYGYTF; DNA: TGTGCCAGCTCACCACCCGACAGGCCAAACTATGGCTACACCTTC; D: .; size: .; J: TRBJ1-2; V: TRBV18
CDR3: CASSQTGGWYNEQFF; DNA: TGTGCCAGCAGCCAAACGGGGGGGTGGTACAATGAGCAGTTCTTC; D: TRBD2; size: .; J: TRBJ2-1; V: TRBV7-8
CDR3: CATEEGVGNEQFF; DNA: TGTGCCACCGAAGAGGGGGTAGGGAATGAGCAGTTCTTC; D: .; size: many; J: TRBJ2-1; V: TRBV7-2
CDR3: CASPKGGAETQYF; DNA: TGTGCCAGCCCCAAGGGGGGGGCGGAGACCCAGTACTTC; D: .; size: .; J: TRBJ2-5; V: TRBV6-1